This section outlines one TCR beta chain sequence together with its context. Its specificity is not known. These data come from a study of T cell responses to AZD1222 COVID-19 vaccine. Study-level points and caveats: Spike-specific TCR breadth and depth went up after people got two AZD1222 doses. Sampled repertoires all dated from after the peak T cell response. Recipients of AZD1222 seropositive at baseline numbered only 6 or 7.

Produced via immunoSEQ multiplex PCR; TCRdb's table is partial and in-frame only. The data show roughly 110,000 clones, with about 93% seen just once and 5% to 7.5% held by the top ten. This CDR3 is 13 amino acids long. Trimming took off 3 bases at V and 7 bases at J, with 7 bases between the two ends. Germline loops: CDR1 SGHTA, CDR2 FQGNSA. The material was peripheral blood, obtained 28 days after the second AZD1222 dose. The chain is built from TRBV7-2 and TRBJ1-6; D gene uncertain. This clonotype was obtained from an adult who received the AZD1222 COVID-19 vaccine. The DNA of the CDR3 is TGTGCCAGCAGCTTCCCCACCAATTCACCCCTCCACTTT. This gives the protein CASSFPTNSPLHF.